This T cell receptor (beta chain) was recovered during a study of cytomegalovirus exposure and HLA in healthy donors. Primers for the PCR totalled 60 Vbeta and 13 Jbeta. Clones were sequenced by immunoSEQ multiplex PCR, and TCRdb holds only the in-frame ones, with some missing. The repertoire includes around 200,000 clones, around three quarters of them detected once, and about 1.9% sits in the top ten. V was trimmed by 3 bases and J by 9 bases, leaving 15 bases between them. The germline V gene encodes CDR1 LNHNV and CDR2 YYDKDF (reference sequence). There are 14 residues in the CDR3. On this clone: The antigen remains unidentified.

General observations from the study: The study designated 150 or so TCR beta chains cytomegalovirus-associated. Other equally common chains were less clonally expanded than HLA-associated TCR beta chains, a later analysis showed.

The receptor comes from a man aged 25-45 years in good health and CMV-seronegative. The J gene is TRBJ2-1, the V gene TRBV15; D possibly corresponds to TRBD2 (5 bases). The sample comprised PBMCs. This CDR3 is CATSSAGGSGEQFF. CDR3 sequence (DNA): TGTGCCACCAGCAGTGCAGGAGGCTCTGGTGAGCAGTTCTTC.